The 10 T cell receptor beta chains in this list originate from one sample, sequenced in a study of CD8 T cells in ankylosing spondylitis. MiXCR, run by TCRdb on the 5' RACE reads, gives a single entry per CDR3 protein. Of about 750,000 distinct CDR3 sequences listed, around 20% were seen once; the top ten hold 19%. Findings and limits, study-wide: Seemingly distinctive of ankylosing spondylitis blood was a TCR beta motif formed by eight highly homologous variants.

These TCRs are of unknown antigen specificity. Material for sequencing was blood, either unsorted or a sorted T cell fraction (not recorded which). All receptors come from a male donor with ankylosing spondylitis.

This sequence joins TRBV29-1 and TRBJ2-1, with TRBD1 identical over 7 bases. There are 14 residues in the CDR3. With 3 bases clipped from V and 0 bases from J, the junction kept 2 bases outside the gene matches. Germline assignment: CDR1 SQVTM and CDR2 ANQGSEA. For the CDR3, the DNA is TGCAGCGTTGAGACAGGGAGCTCCTACAATGAGCAGTTCTTC. Its translation is CSVETGSSYNEQFF.

This clonotype has just a few counts. This chain connects TRBV7-3 to TRBJ2-3, with 9 bases that match TRBD2. V was clipped by 0 bases and J by 6 bases; unmatched bases: 7. Germline CDR1 is SGHTA and CDR2 is FQGTGA. The CDR3 runs to 16 residues. The CDR3 reads CASSLTGGLAGDTQYF. The CDR3 nucleotides are TGTGCCAGCAGCTTAACAGGGGGACTAGCTGGGGATACGCAGTATTTT.

The chain uses TRBV7-2 and TRBJ2-7; D possibly corresponds to TRBD2 (5 bases). V shed 7 bases and J shed 2 bases, with 15 bases lying between them. Germline lookup yields CDR1 SGHTA and CDR2 FQGNSA. This CDR3 has 14 residues. The CDR3: CASTFEGSTYEQYF. DNA for the CDR3: TGTGCCAGCACCTTTGAGGGTAGTACCTACGAGCAGTACTTC.

The V call is TRBV28, the J call TRBJ2-7; weak D call: TRBD1 (7 bases). Germline V lookup: CDR1 MDHEN, CDR2 SYDVKM. Trimming left V 4 bases short and J 6 bases short, with 19 bases between. CDR3 size: 15 residues. CDR3 bases: TGTGCCAGCAGTTATAGGGGGCAGGGAGGAGGCGAGCAGTACTTC. Protein product: CASSYRGQGGGEQYF. Full variable domain (outside the CDR3, taken from reference TRBV28 and TRBJ2-7): DVKVTQSSRYLVKRTGEKVFLECVQDMDHENMFWYRQDPGLGLRLIYFSYDVKMKEKGDIPEGYSVSREKKERFSLILESASTNQTSMYLCASSYRGQGGGEQYFGPGTRLTVT.

This rearrangement joins TRBV7-9 to TRBJ2-5; 9 nucleotides match TRBD2. V trimming: 2 bases; J trimming: 2 bases; junction bases outside the gene matches: 6. This CDR3 is built from 16 residues. Per the germline V gene, CDR1 is SEHNR and CDR2 is FQNEAQ (reference sequence). The CDR3 is CASSLSGTSRQETQYF. In DNA, the CDR3 is TGTGCCAGCAGCTTAAGCGGGACTAGCAGACAAGAGACCCAGTACTTC.

This clonotype was seen a handful of times. The rearrangement uses TRBV4-2 and TRBJ1-1; D unresolved. V was clipped by 4 bases and J by 1 base, with 13 bases between them. This CDR3 is 15 amino acids long. Germline CDR1 and CDR2: LGHNA and YNFKEQ. The CDR3 sequence: CASSLYRVENTEAFF. The DNA of the CDR3 is TGTGCCAGCAGCCTGTACCGGGTGGAGAACACTGAAGCTTTCTTT.

This clonotype was picked up a small number of times. The J gene is TRBJ2-5, the V gene TRBV29-1, with unresolved D. Per the germline V gene, CDR1 is SQVTM and CDR2 is ANQGSEA. The CDR3 contains 12 residues. V dropped 7 bases and J dropped 5 bases, with 14 bases sitting between them. CDR3 DNA sequence: TGCAGCGCCACCTCAGAGTTGGAGACCCAGTACTTC. It is translated as CSATSELETQYF.

This clonotype has a handful of counts. J is TRBJ2-2 and V is TRBV4-3; no reliable D call. The CDR3 covers 14 residues. Germline CDR1 LGHNA, CDR2 YSLEER. V gave up 2 bases and J gave up 2 bases, with 6 bases separating them. CDR3 nucleotides: TGCGCCAGCAGCCAAAAAGTAAACACCGGGGAGCTGTTTTTT. It codes for CASSQKVNTGELFF.

V usage is TRBV6-5 and J usage is TRBJ1-1; TRBD1 matches at 8 bases. CDR1 MNHEY and CDR2 SVGAGI come from the germline V gene. This CDR3 region has 16 residues. V shed 0 bases and J 2 bases; nucleotides not matched to a gene: 5. The CDR3, as DNA: TGTGCCAGCAGTTACTCCAGGACAGGGCCAAACACTGAAGCTTTCTTT. Protein sequence: CASSYSRTGPNTEAFF.

This clonotype was recorded a few times. The CDR3 DNA sequence: TGTGCCAGCAGCGTATGGGGAAACAATGAGCAGTTCTTC. Residues: CASSVWGNNEQFF. The chain joins TRBV9 to TRBJ2-1; unclear D gene. Germline V lookup: CDR1 SGDLS, CDR2 YYNGEE. This CDR3 has 13 amino acids. V shed 1 base and J shed 5 bases, with 7 bases lying between them.